Each of the 23 T cell receptor beta chains below was sequenced from the same sample in a study of early T cells in non-severe SARS-CoV-2 infection. Each CDR3 protein is one row after TCRdb ran MiXCR on the 5' RACE reads. Of about 59,000 distinct CDR3 sequences detected, roughly 13% appear once; the ten largest clones hold about a tenth. The sequences come from whole blood, collected at baseline. Receptor source: an adult who was a healthcare worker with PCR-confirmed SARS-CoV-2 infection or an uninfected control (not recorded which).

This clonotype was detected a few times. A junction boundary mismatches the germline segment, possibly from a read error. The chain has TRBV7-2 and TRBJ1-1; D possibly corresponds to TRBD1 (5 bases). The CDR3 extends over 12 amino acids. Per the germline V gene, CDR1 is SGHTA and CDR2 is FQGNSA. The CDR3 DNA sequence: TGTGCCAGCAACCAGGGTCCCCAGCCGGGGATCTTT. Protein: CASNQGPQPGIF.

This clonotype has only a few counts. This rearrangement joins TRBV5-1 to TRBJ2-7, with 9 bases aligning to TRBD2. The CDR3 sequence is 14 residues long. Germline assignment: CDR1 SGHRS and CDR2 YFSETQ. The J segment lost 0 bases and the V segment lost 2 bases, leaving 0 bases of the junction unmatched. CDR3 residues: CASSLLAGSYEQYF. In DNA, the CDR3 is TGCGCCAGCAGCTTACTAGCGGGCTCCTACGAGCAGTACTTC.

The chain uses TRBV3-1 and TRBJ2-5, with D possibly being TRBD1 (6 bases). V was cut by 1 base and J by 4 bases, with 13 bases left in between. The CDR3 totals 15 residues. CDR1 LGHDT and CDR2 YNNKEL come from the germline V gene (reference sequence). This CDR3 is CASSQADRGRETQYF. In nucleotides, the CDR3 is TGTGCCAGCAGCCAAGCAGATAGGGGGAGAGAGACCCAGTACTTC.

In this sample, this clonotype turned up a few times. The J gene is TRBJ2-1, the V gene TRBV19, with no clear D. The CDR3 is 14 residues long. V gave up 0 bases and J gave up 8 bases, with 11 bases separating them. Germline V lookup: CDR1 LNHDA, CDR2 SQIVND (reference sequence). CDR3 bases: TGTGCCAGTAGTATAGATTCTAGAGCGTATGAGCAGTTCTTC. Its translation: CASSIDSRAYEQFF.

This clonotype has a count of ten or more. The CDR3 loop reads CSAPGTRDEAFF. Written as DNA, the CDR3 is TGCAGTGCCCCTGGGACCCGGGATGAAGCTTTCTTT. This chain connects TRBV20-1 to TRBJ1-1; D perhaps matches TRBD1 (5 bases). The ends were cut back, 6 bases at V and 7 bases at J, with 15 bases in the middle. Germline lookup yields CDR1 DFQATT and CDR2 SNEGSKA (reference sequence). The CDR3 extends over 12 amino acids.

CDR3 bases: TGTGCCAGCAGTGTCAACCCCAATCAGCCCCAGCATTTT. Protein sequence: CASSVNPNQPQHF. This chain connects TRBV6-5 to TRBJ1-5; no reliable D call. Germline CDR1 MNHEY, CDR2 SVGAGI. This CDR3 has 13 residues. V dropped 5 bases and J dropped 3 bases, with 8 bases sitting between them.

This clonotype was picked up many times. The chain links TRBV20-1 to TRBJ1-1; D might be TRBD1 (5 bases). Germline CDR1 is DFQATT and CDR2 is SNEGSKA (reference sequence). This CDR3 contains 10 residues. With 7 bases removed from V and 4 bases from J, the gap between germline ends came to 7 bases. CDR3 in DNA: TGCAGTGGCGGGGGCACTGAAGCTTTCTTT. It codes for CSGGGTEAFF.

This clonotype showed up many times. The DNA for the CDR3 is TGTGCCAGCAGCGGCTCTGGAAACACCATATATTTT. Protein sequence: CASSGSGNTIYF. This sequence joins TRBV6-2 or TRBV6-3 and TRBJ1-3; D ambiguous. CDR3 size: 12 residues. V was pared by 6 bases and J by 0 bases, with 3 bases between. The V gene's germline CDR1 is MNHEY and CDR2 SVGEGT.

The chain is built from TRBV4-2 and TRBJ2-7; 9 bases map to TRBD2. CDR3 size: 17 residues. Germline-derived CDR1 and CDR2 are LGHNA and YNFKEQ. Trimming removed 0 bases from V and 0 bases from J; junction bases left unmatched: 6. CDR3 residues: CASSQELSGLASYEQYF. CDR3 bases: TGTGCCAGCAGCCAAGAATTGTCGGGACTAGCCTCCTACGAGCAGTACTTC.

This chain joins TRBV28 and TRBJ2-3; 10 bases map to TRBD2. This CDR3 has 16 residues. The germline V gene has CDR1 MDHEN and CDR2 SYDVKM. V lost 8 bases and J lost 2; bases outside the gene matches: 10. In DNA, the CDR3 is TGTGCCAGCCCACCCAGCGGGAGGGGACCCACAGATACGCAGTATTTT. Translation gives CASPPSGRGPTDTQYF.

V gene TRBV18 combines with J gene TRBJ2-7; 8 nucleotides line up with TRBD1. The length of the CDR3 is 14 residues. Trimming at V came to 6 bases and at J to 3 bases, leaving 7 bases not matched to a gene. Germline V gives CDR1 KGHSH, CDR2 LQKENI. The CDR3 region has the DNA TGTGCCAGCTCCGTAGGACAGGGATTCTACGAGCAGTACTTC. It is translated as CASSVGQGFYEQYF.

This clonotype was counted many times. This chain connects TRBV5-6 to TRBJ1-6; D not certain. The CDR3 covers 15 residues. Deletions cut 4 bases from V and 4 bases from J, with 12 bases between. The V gene's germline CDR1 is SGHDT and CDR2 YYEEEE. DNA of the CDR3: TGTGCCAGCAGCCCTAGCACCGAGTATAATTCACCCCTCCACTTT. This codes for CASSPSTEYNSPLHF.

This clonotype was detected a few times. The V call is TRBV3-1, the J call TRBJ2-5; 9 bases fit TRBD1. Trimming took 1 base from V and 5 from J; bases not matched to a gene: 5. This CDR3 comprises 15 residues. Germline V CDR1 and CDR2: LGHDT, YNNKEL (reference sequence). As DNA, the CDR3 is TGTGCCAGCAGCCAAGCCTACAGGGGGCGGGAGACCCAGTACTTC. It encodes CASSQAYRGRETQYF.

V and J are TRBV20-1 and TRBJ1-4; 7 nucleotides align to TRBD1. Per the germline V gene, CDR1 is DFQATT and CDR2 is SNEGSKA (reference sequence). J lost 6 bases, V lost 6 bases, and 10 bases had no gene match. CDR3 length: 14 amino acids. CDR3 DNA: TGCAGTGCCGGAGACAGGGTGTGGGATGAAAAACTGTTTTTT. It specifies CSAGDRVWDEKLFF.

This clonotype has a handful of counts. V usage is TRBV18 and J usage is TRBJ1-1, with a possible D match to TRBD1 (6 bases). The V gene's germline CDR1 is KGHSH and CDR2 LQKENI. Trimming took 6 bases from V and 1 from J, leaving 9 bases between them. The CDR3 consists of 13 residues. DNA of the CDR3: TGTGCCAGCTCCTCAGGGGAGAACACTGAAGCTTTCTTT. It encodes CASSSGENTEAFF.

The rearrangement joins TRBV29-1 to TRBJ1-2; D is undetermined. Between the trimmed V and J ends, which lost 2 bases and 7 bases, there was a span of 2 bases. Germline CDR1 and CDR2: SQVTM and ANQGSEA. The CDR3 is 9 amino acids. CDR3 coding DNA: TGCAGCGTTGAACCTGGCTACACCTTC. Its translation is CSVEPGYTF.

The gene calls are TRBV5-1 and TRBJ2-5; 10 bases line up with TRBD2. Looked up from germline, CDR1 is SGHRS and CDR2 is YFSETQ. Germline trimming cut 1 base from V and 0 bases from J; bases unmatched to any gene: 6. This CDR3 is built from 17 residues. This CDR3 is CASSLIAGGRYQETQYF. The CDR3 DNA reads TGCGCCAGCAGCTTGATAGCGGGGGGACGGTACCAAGAGACCCAGTACTTC.

The rearrangement uses TRBV7-9 and TRBJ2-1, with D possibly matching TRBD1 (5 bases). Germline-derived CDR1 and CDR2 are SEHNR and FQNEAQ (reference sequence). Trimming cost V 0 bases and J 5 bases, with 14 bases left between them. The CDR3 consists of 16 residues. CDR3 loop: CASSLALGAGDNEQFF. CDR3 sequence (DNA): TGTGCCAGCAGCTTAGCATTAGGGGCAGGCGACAATGAGCAGTTCTTC.

Only a few counts were recorded for this clonotype. This chain joins TRBV20-1 and TRBJ2-3, with D possibly matching TRBD1 (5 bases). CDR3 size: 15 residues. With 0 bases removed from V and 3 bases from J, the gap between germline ends came to 13 bases. The V gene's germline CDR1 is DFQATT and CDR2 SNEGSKA (reference sequence). The CDR3 sequence is CSARDPGSRTDTQYF. The CDR3 coding sequence is TGCAGTGCTAGAGATCCAGGGTCGCGGACAGATACGCAGTATTTT.

This chain uses TRBV24-1 with TRBJ2-7, with a possible D match to TRBD2 (5 bases). V was pared by 3 bases and J by 4 bases, with 15 bases between. Germline V lookup: CDR1 KGHDR, CDR2 SFDVKD. The CDR3 has 15 residues. CDR3 in DNA: TGTGCCACCAGTGATCCCCACGGCGGAGGTTACGAGCAGTACTTC. Translating gives CATSDPHGGGYEQYF.

This chain connects TRBV28 to TRBJ2-2; D is possibly TRBD2 (6 bases). This CDR3 has 13 amino acids. Trimming left V 3 bases short and J 7 bases short, with 9 bases between. The V gene's germline CDR1 is MDHEN and CDR2 SYDVKM. CDR3 protein: CASSFGGVGELFF. The CDR3 region has the DNA TGTGCCAGCAGTTTCGGAGGGGTCGGGGAGCTGTTTTTT. Based on the CDR3 plus reference TRBV28 and TRBJ2-2, the full variable domain is DVKVTQSSRYLVKRTGEKVFLECVQDMDHENMFWYRQDPGLGLRLIYFSYDVKMKEKGDIPEGYSVSREKKERFSLILESASTNQTSMYLCASSFGGVGELFFGEGSRLTVL.

This clonotype has more than one count but fewer than ten. Mismatch with germline at one junction end may stem from a read error. V gene TRBV7-7 combines with J gene TRBJ2-3; D unresolved. This CDR3 contains 15 residues. Germline CDR1 reads SSHAT; CDR2 reads FNYEAQ (reference sequence). The CDR3 region has the DNA TGTGCTAGCAGCTTAAATCCCTCTAGCACAGATACGCAGTATTTT. Translation: CASSLNPSSTDTQYF.

The rearrangement joins TRBV11-3 to TRBJ1-4; D is undetermined. The CDR3 has 15 amino acids. Germline loops: CDR1 SGHNT, CDR2 YENEEA. The ends were cut back, 0 bases at V and 5 bases at J, with 10 bases in the middle. CDR3 sequence reads: CASSLDSGKNEKLFF. The CDR3, as DNA: TGTGCCAGCAGCTTAGACTCAGGAAAGAATGAAAAACTGTTTTTT. Drawing the rest from reference TRBV11-3 and TRBJ1-4, the complete variable domain is EAGVVQSPRYKIIEKKQPVAFWCNPISGHNTLYWYLQNLGQGPELLIRYENEEAVDDSQLPKDRFSAERLKGVDSTLKIQPAELGDSAVYLCASSLDSGKNEKLFFGSGTQLSVL.